The rows below give T cell receptor beta chains drawn from one sample of a study of regulatory T cells in long-lasting Graves disease. TCRdb itself ran the multiplex PCR reads through MiXCR, one entry per CDR3 protein. The data contain about 290,000 distinct CDR3 sequences, 20% to 25% of them singletons. Here the sequenced sample was peripheral blood mononuclear cells (PBMCs), taken when the disease was refractory, from a patient treated with antithyroid drugs. The receptor set was obtained from a female donor with Graves disease. The CDR3 runs from the conserved cysteine through the conserved F or W. A D gene is named only where the DNA matches it firmly. Where a row states a size, it is once, few, many or the class of an expanded clone; other rows omit it.

>TRBV28|NA|many|TRBJ2-2
TGTGCCAGCAGTTTAAGGGGCCGTTCCGGCGGGGAGCTGTTTTTT
CASSLRGRSGGELFF
>TRBV13|NA|many|TRBJ1-2
TGTGCCAGCAGCCCCCAGACGCGGGTCCTAGATGGCTACACCTTC
CASSPQTRVLDGYTF
>TRBV2|NA|many|TRBJ2-3
TGTGCCAGCAGTGATGAAGCGGAAAACACAGATACGCAGTATTTT
CASSDEAENTDTQYF
>TRBV20-1|NA|NA|TRBJ1-1
TGCAGTGCTAGAGATCTAGGGTTGACATCGGCAATCACTGAAGCTTTCTTT
CSARDLGLTSAITEAFF
>TRBV13|NA|NA|TRBJ1-6
TGTGCCAGCAGCTTAGGCCCAGGGTCACAGTCACCCCTCCACTTT
CASSLGPGSQSPLHF
>TRBV25-1|NA|once|TRBJ2-5
TGTGCCAGCAGGGAGGACGGGCAAGAGACCCAGTACTTC
CASREDGQETQYF
>TRBV2|TRBD2|few|TRBJ2-7
TGTGCCAGCAGTCGGACTGTCCTAGCGGAGTTCTACGAGCAGTACTTC
CASSRTVLAEFYEQYF
>TRBV7-2|TRBD1|few|TRBJ2-7
TGTGCCAGCAGCGCCGACAGGGGTGCGCAAGAGCAGTACTTC
CASSADRGAQEQYF
>TRBV7-9|NA|many|TRBJ1-5
TGTGCCAGCAGCTCCGGGGGAAGCAATCAGCCCCAGCATTTT
CASSSGGSNQPQHF
>TRBV28|NA|many|TRBJ1-4
TGTGCCAGCACCCTGGGTGGGCACCGGAATGAAAAACTGTTTTTT
CASTLGGHRNEKLFF
>TRBV6-5|NA|many|TRBJ1-1
TGTGCCAGCAGTTACCGAAGGATCAGTAACACTGAAGCTTTCTTT
CASSYRRISNTEAFF
>TRBV4-1|NA|few|TRBJ2-5
TGCGCCAGCAGCCAACATGGGGAGCAGAACCAAGAGACCCAGTACTTC
CASSQHGEQNQETQYF
>TRBV3-1|NA|NA|TRBJ1-5
TGTGCCAGCAGCCGTGGGGGGCGGGACAACACGCCCCAGCATTTT
CASSRGGRDNTPQHF
>TRBV29-1|NA|few|TRBJ1-2
TGCAGCGTTACTGGCTTGGGGGTGGCTGGCTACACCTTC
CSVTGLGVAGYTF
>TRBV12-3/TRBV12-4|NA|NA|TRBJ2-2
TGTGCCAGCAGTTTCCCCCCTTTAGCCGGGGAGCTGTTTTTT
CASSFPPLAGELFF
>TRBV29-1|NA|NA|TRBJ1-4
TGCAGCGTTGTGTGGGGGTTTGGCGAAAAACTGTTTTTT
CSVVWGFGEKLFF
>TRBV7-2|TRBD1|many|TRBJ1-1
TGTGCCAGCAGCCTGCGACAGGGGGCGCAGACTGAAGCTTTCTTT
CASSLRQGAQTEAFF
>TRBV15|TRBD2|NA|TRBJ2-5
TGTGCCACCAAGGGGACTAGCGGGAGAATGGAGACCCAGTACTTC
CATKGTSGRMETQYF
>TRBV14|TRBD2|NA|TRBJ2-7
TGTGCCAGCAGCCTCTATACAGCGGGAGGAACCTACGAGCAGTACTTC
CASSLYTAGGTYEQYF
>TRBV2|NA|NA|TRBJ2-2
TGTGCCAGCAGACGGAAGAACACCGGGGAGCTGTTTTTT
CASRRKNTGELFF
>TRBV7-3|TRBD1|NA|TRBJ2-5
TGTACCAGCAGCGAGACAGGGGCCCAAGAGACCCAGTACTTC
CTSSETGAQETQYF
>TRBV7-2|TRBD2|many|TRBJ2-5
TGTGCCAGCAGCCCCACCGCGGCCGGGGGGAGAGAGACCCAGTACTTC
CASSPTAAGGRETQYF
>TRBV7-6|NA|many|TRBJ2-7
TGTGCCAGCGGTCCTTGGGGCGCGTACGAGCAGTACTTC
CASGPWGAYEQYF
>TRBV28|NA|many|TRBJ2-7
TGTGCCACCCCGACCGAAACCTACGAGCAGTACTTC
CATPTETYEQYF
>TRBV5-1|NA|many|TRBJ1-2
TGCGCCAGCAGCTTGGTAGGACAGCCTCCTAACTATGGCTACACCTTC
CASSLVGQPPNYGYTF
>TRBV11-2|NA|many|TRBJ2-7
TGTGCCAGCAGATCTCAGGGGAGCGAGCAGTACTTC
CASRSQGSEQYF
>TRBV6-2/TRBV6-3|NA|many|TRBJ1-1
TGTGCCAGCAGTTATTGGGTGGACACTGAAGCTTTCTTT
CASSYWVDTEAFF
>TRBV29-1|TRBD2|NA|TRBJ2-7
TGCAGCCTTATCGCCGGGACTAGCGGTGGTGGGCAGTACTTC
CSLIAGTSGGGQYF
>TRBV28|NA|NA|TRBJ2-5
TGTGCCAGCACCCTCTCGGGACAAGAGACCCAGTACTTC
CASTLSGQETQYF
>TRBV4-1|NA|few|TRBJ2-7
TGCGCCAGCAGCCGACCTGGAATCGAGCAGTACTTC
CASSRPGIEQYF
>TRBV6-2/TRBV6-3|TRBD1|few|TRBJ1-6
TGTGCCAGCAGCCAAGATCCCGGGACAGGGGGATCACCCCTCCACTTT
CASSQDPGTGGSPLHF
>TRBV7-9|NA|few|TRBJ2-1
TGTGCCAGCAGCTTGTCCACAACCAATGAGCAGTTCTTC
CASSLSTTNEQFF
>TRBV3-1|NA|NA|TRBJ2-7
TGTGCCAGCAGCCAAGGGATTACCTCCTACGAGCAGTACTTC
CASSQGITSYEQYF
>TRBV13|NA|many|TRBJ1-1
TGTGCCAGCAGCGACCGCATGAACACTGAAGCTTTCTTT
CASSDRMNTEAFF
>TRBV28|NA|NA|TRBJ2-1
TGTGCCAGCGCAGAAGCCCCTGGAGCCTACAATGAGCAGTTCTTC
CASAEAPGAYNEQFF
>TRBV15|TRBD1|many|TRBJ2-5
TGTGCCACCAGCAGAGAGGACAGGATCCAAGAGACCCAGTACTTC
CATSREDRIQETQYF
>TRBV9|NA|NA|TRBJ1-1
TGTGCCAGCAGCGTAGTACCCGAGGGGGAAGCTTTCTTT
CASSVVPEGEAFF
>TRBV16|NA|few|TRBJ1-2
TGTGCCAGCAGCCAATTGTCGTTAGCTAACTATGGCTACACCTTC
CASSQLSLANYGYTF
>TRBV7-9|TRBD1|NA|TRBJ2-5
TGTGCCAGCAGCTTAGGGAGGACAGGGGTAGAGACCCAGTACTTC
CASSLGRTGVETQYF
>TRBV4-3|NA|NA|TRBJ1-1
TGCGCCAGCAGCCAAGTAGGGGGGCAAACTGAAGCTTTCTTT
CASSQVGGQTEAFF
>TRBV6-1|TRBD2|NA|TRBJ2-5
TGTGCCACCATTGGACTAGCGGGAGGGCCCCAGACCCAGTACTTC
CATIGLAGGPQTQYF
>TRBV20-1|NA|many|TRBJ1-1
TGCAGTGCTGAACCCCCGGGGGCATTCACTGAAGCTTTCTTT
CSAEPPGAFTEAFF
>TRBV29-1|TRBD2|NA|TRBJ2-7
TGCAGCGTGGAAACACGGACTAGCGGTTCCTACGAGCAGTACTTC
CSVETRTSGSYEQYF
>TRBV29-1|TRBD2|NA|TRBJ2-5
TGCAGCGTTGGGTCTAGCGGGAGCGGAGAGACCCAGTACTTC
CSVGSSGSGETQYF
>TRBV9|NA|few|TRBJ2-7
TGTGCCAGCAGCCCGCGTCTTGGATCCATCCACGAGCAGTACTTC
CASSPRLGSIHEQYF